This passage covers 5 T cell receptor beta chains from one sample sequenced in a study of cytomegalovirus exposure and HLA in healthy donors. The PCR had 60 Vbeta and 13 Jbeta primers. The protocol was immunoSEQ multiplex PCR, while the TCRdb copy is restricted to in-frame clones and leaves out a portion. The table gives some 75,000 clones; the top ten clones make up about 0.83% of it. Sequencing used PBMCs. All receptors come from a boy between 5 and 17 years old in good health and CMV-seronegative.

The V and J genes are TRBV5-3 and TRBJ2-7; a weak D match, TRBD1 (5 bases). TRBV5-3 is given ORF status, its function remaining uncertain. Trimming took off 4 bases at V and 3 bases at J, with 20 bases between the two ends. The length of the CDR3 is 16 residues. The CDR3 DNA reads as TGTGCCAGAAGCGTCCAAGGGGCGCGCTACCTCTACGAGCAGTACTTC. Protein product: CARSVQGARYLYEQYF.

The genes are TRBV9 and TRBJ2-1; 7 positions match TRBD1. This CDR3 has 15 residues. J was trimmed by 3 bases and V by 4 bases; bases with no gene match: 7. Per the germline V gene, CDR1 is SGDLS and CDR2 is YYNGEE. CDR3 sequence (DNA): TGTGCCAGCAGCCACCGGGACAGAGGCTACAATGAGCAGTTCTTC. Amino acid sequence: CASSHRDRGYNEQFF.

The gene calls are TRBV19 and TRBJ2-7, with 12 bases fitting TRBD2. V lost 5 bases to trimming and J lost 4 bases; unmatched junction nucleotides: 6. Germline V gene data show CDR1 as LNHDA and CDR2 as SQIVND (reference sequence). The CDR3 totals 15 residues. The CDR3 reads CASSRGLAGPYEQYF. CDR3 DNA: TGTGCCAGTAGTCGCGGACTAGCGGGACCGTACGAGCAGTACTTC.

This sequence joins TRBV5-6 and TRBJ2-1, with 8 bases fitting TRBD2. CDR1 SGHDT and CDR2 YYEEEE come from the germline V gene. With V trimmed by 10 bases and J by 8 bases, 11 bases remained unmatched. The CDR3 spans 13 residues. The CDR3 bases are TGTGCCGGGTCCGGGAGGGCCGCGGATGAGCAGTTCTTC. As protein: CAGSGRAADEQFF. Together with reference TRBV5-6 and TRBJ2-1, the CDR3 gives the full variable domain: DAGVTQSPTHLIKTRGQQVTLRCSPKSGHDTVSWYQQALGQGPQFIFQYYEEEERQRGNFPDRFSGHQFPNYSSELNVNALLLGDSALYLCAGSGRAADEQFFGPGTRLTVL.

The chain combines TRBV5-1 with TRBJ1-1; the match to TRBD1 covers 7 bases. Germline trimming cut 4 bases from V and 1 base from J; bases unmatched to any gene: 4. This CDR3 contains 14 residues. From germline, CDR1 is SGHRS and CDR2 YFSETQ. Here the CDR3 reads CASSDGTANTEAFF. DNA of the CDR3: TGCGCCAGCAGCGACGGGACAGCGAACACTGAAGCTTTCTTT.